This passage covers 10 T cell receptor beta chains from one sample sequenced in a study of a mutant IDH1 vaccine in newly diagnosed glioma. The method was immunoSEQ multiplex PCR; TCRdb's version includes in-frame clones alone and lacks a portion of them. This sample has about 96,000 clones, with roughly 75% found just once. Sample time point: baseline, week 1 (first vaccination visit). Treatment noted: pre-vaccination baseline after standard-of-care therapy. The sample here was PBMCs, taken from a glioma patient treated with radiotherapy, temozolomide or both. The receptor set was obtained from a man aged 35 to 55 with glioma.

This chain uses TRBV10-3 with TRBJ2-7; 11 bases agree with TRBD1. This CDR3 contains 16 residues. The ends lost 2 bases at V and 5 bases at J; junction bases unmatched: 8. Germline CDR1 reads ENHRY; CDR2 reads SYGVKD. Written as DNA, the CDR3 is TGTGCCATCAGTGAGCTCACGCCGGGACAGGGGGACGAGCAGTACTTC. Protein: CAISELTPGQGDEQYF.

The chain carries TRBV4-3 and TRBJ2-7, with D possibly being TRBD1 or TRBD2 (5 bases each). Between the trimmed V and J ends, which lost 0 bases and 3 bases, there was a span of 12 bases. The CDR3 sequence is 15 residues long. CDR1 and CDR2 from the germline V gene are LGHNA and YSLEER. The CDR3 nucleotides are TGCGCCAGCAGCCAAGAGTCGAGGGGCAGCTACGAGCAGTACTTC. This encodes CASSQESRGSYEQYF.

CDR3: CASSLGTVYEQYF. CDR3 nucleotides: TGTGCCAGCAGCTTAGGGACAGTCTACGAGCAGTACTTC. V is TRBV11-2 and J is TRBJ2-7, with TRBD1 as a possible D gene (6 bases). CDR3 length equals 13 residues. The V end lost 1 base, the J end lost 3 bases, and 7 bases lay between the germline ends. Germline values: CDR1 SGHAT, CDR2 FQNNGV.

The chain carries TRBV4-3 and TRBJ2-3; 8 bases line up with TRBD1. Germline-derived CDR1 and CDR2 are LGHNA and YSLEER. The length of the CDR3 is 18 residues. Trimming removed 2 bases from V and 2 bases from J; junction bases left unmatched: 12. The CDR3 region has the DNA TGCGCCAGCAGCCAACGAGCCTCGACAGGGGCCTCCACAGATACGCAGTATTTT. It codes for CASSQRASTGASTDTQYF.

The CDR3 loop is CASSVGARSSYEQYF. CDR3 bases: TGTGCCAGCAGCGTAGGTGCCAGGTCATCCTACGAGCAGTACTTC. This chain uses TRBV9 with TRBJ2-7; D uncertain. Germline CDR1 reads SGDLS; CDR2 reads YYNGEE. Trimming cost V 0 bases and J 1 base, with 11 bases left between them. The CDR3 contains 15 residues.

The chain is built from TRBV6-5 and TRBJ1-2, with 7 bases aligning to TRBD1. This CDR3 is built from 14 residues. Trimming took 6 bases from V and 2 from J; bases not matched to a gene: 6. Germline V CDR1 and CDR2: MNHEY, SVGAGI. CDR3 sequence: CASSNEDRNYGYTF. DNA of the CDR3: TGTGCCAGCAGCAATGAGGACAGGAACTATGGCTACACCTTC.

This chain uses TRBV5-4 with TRBJ1-1, with TRBD1 identical over 7 bases. V lost 4 bases and J lost 0; bases outside the gene matches: 9. Germline CDR1 SGHNT, CDR2 YYREEE (reference sequence). This CDR3 is 16 amino acids long. CDR3 DNA sequence: TGTGCCAGCAGCCCCACAGGGGTCCTCATGAACACTGAAGCTTTCTTT. It codes for CASSPTGVLMNTEAFF.

This chain uses TRBV19 with TRBJ2-3, with D tentatively TRBD2 (6 bases). This CDR3 spans 15 amino acids. V dropped 5 bases and J dropped 3 bases, with 15 bases sitting between them. CDR1 is LNHDA, CDR2 SQIVND, per germline (reference sequence). The CDR3 here is CASSSRGGETDTQYF. CDR3 bases: TGTGCCAGTAGTTCCCGGGGAGGCGAAACAGATACGCAGTATTTT.

V gene TRBV4-2 combines with J gene TRBJ2-7; 8 bases align to TRBD1. The CDR3 has 16 amino acids. V was clipped by 0 bases and J by 1 base; unmatched bases: 5. Germline lookup yields CDR1 LGHNA and CDR2 YNFKEQ. In DNA, the CDR3 is TGTGCCAGCAGCCAAGAGGCCGGGACAGGATCCTACGAGCAGTACTTC. As protein: CASSQEAGTGSYEQYF.

The chain combines TRBV4-2 with TRBJ2-7, with D possibly called TRBD1 or TRBD2 (5 bases each). CDR3 length equals 16 residues. Germline-derived CDR1 and CDR2 are LGHNA and YNFKEQ. V lost 0 bases and J lost 3, with 15 bases in between. The CDR3 DNA reads TGTGCCAGCAGCCAAGATGGTTCCGGGACGGTCTACGAGCAGTACTTC. Translation gives CASSQDGSGTVYEQYF.